The clone carrying this T cell receptor beta chain was counted once. The sample is drawn from a study of CD8 T cells in ankylosing spondylitis. TCRdb analysed the 5' RACE reads with MiXCR anew, one entry per CDR3 protein. The sample includes 150,000 to 200,000 distinct CDR3 sequences, 25% to 35% of them seen just once. The CDR3 spans 16 residues. V shed 4 bases, J shed 1 base, and the junction held 4 bases outside the gene matches. CDR1 SGDLS and CDR2 YYNGEE come from the germline V gene. The receptor's source is a male donor with ankylosing spondylitis. Sequencing was performed on synovial fluid, either unsorted or a sorted T cell fraction (not recorded which). The chain recombines TRBV9 with TRBJ2-5; 13 bases are shared with TRBD2. For the CDR3, the DNA is TGTGCCAGCAGCCCAACTAGCGGGGGGGTCCAAGAGACCCAGTACTTC. Protein sequence: CASSPTSGGVQETQYF.